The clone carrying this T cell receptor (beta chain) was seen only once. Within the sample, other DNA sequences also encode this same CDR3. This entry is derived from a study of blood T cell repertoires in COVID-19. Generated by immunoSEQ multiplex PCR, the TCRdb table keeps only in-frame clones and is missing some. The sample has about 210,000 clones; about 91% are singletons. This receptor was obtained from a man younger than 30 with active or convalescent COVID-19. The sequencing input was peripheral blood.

CDR3 residues: CASSYASGSSYEQYF. CDR3 DNA sequence: TGTGCCAGCAGTTACGCAAGCGGGAGCTCCTACGAGCAGTACTTC. The chain combines TRBV6-5 with TRBJ2-7; 8 nucleotides line up with TRBD2. The V and J ends lost 2 bases and 0 bases, in that order; junction bases with no gene match: 3. In germline, CDR1 is MNHEY, CDR2 SVGAGI. CDR3 length: 15 amino acids.